Sequencing of this T cell receptor beta chain was carried out in a study of shared clonotypes between healthy human individuals. On this clone: Antigen specificity is unknown. The same CDR3 also results from other DNA sequences found in this sample.

Study outcomes and limitations: There were few donors, and this limited the genetic and exposure-history diversity represented.

For every subset, genomic DNA was evenly distributed across several immunoSEQ plates. Original data processing: ImmunoSEQ junction-only sequences lacked quality scores, so their filtering differed. Assay: immunoSEQ multiplex PCR; the TCRdb copy retains only in-frame clones and omits some. That table is the source of V, J and clone size, and D and trimming were worked out from the DNA. The sample comprises about 530,000 clones, 75% to 80% of which are singletons, and roughly an eighth rests with the top ten. Germline lookup yields CDR1 MDHEN and CDR2 SYDVKM. With 4 bases removed from V and 0 bases from J, the gap between germline ends came to 7 bases. The length of the CDR3 is 14 residues. None of the donors, who were healthy HIV-negative adults, had recently had acute infections or vaccinations.

This chain joins TRBV28 and TRBJ2-1; D tentatively fits TRBD1 or TRBD2 (5 bases each). Sequenced material: PBMCs. The clonotype comes from a woman aged 40 to 49 in good health. Some clones in this sample may be carry-over from other donors' samples. As DNA, the CDR3 is TGTGCCAGCAGTTATGGGGGCTCCTACAATGAGCAGTTCTTC. Translated: CASSYGGSYNEQFF.